This TCR beta chain was found in a study of cytotoxic CD8 clonotypes in ibrutinib-treated CLL. Points on this clone: What it binds is not known. Its ends do not fully match the called genes, so a read error is possible.

CDR3 length: 13 amino acids. The V gene's germline CDR1 is SGHNT and CDR2 YENEEA. Method: immunoSEQ multiplex PCR; TCRdb's copy keeps in-frame clones and lacks some. Of about 24,000 clones listed, more than 65% are singletons. Whole-study findings and limits: The clonality rise at ibrutinib response reflected private clonotype expansion. The study found baseline clonality above age-matched healthy donors, tracking circulating CD8+ T-cell counts.

The chain couples TRBV11-3 to TRBJ2-3, with 9 bases fitting TRBD1. The source was PBMCs, collected after 12 months of ibrutinib treatment. The source of this sequence is a human donor with chronic lymphocytic leukemia. CDR3 DNA: TGTGCCAGCAGCCTTGGGCCGGGACAGGGCCTGAGGTTT. This translates into CASSLGPGQGLRF.